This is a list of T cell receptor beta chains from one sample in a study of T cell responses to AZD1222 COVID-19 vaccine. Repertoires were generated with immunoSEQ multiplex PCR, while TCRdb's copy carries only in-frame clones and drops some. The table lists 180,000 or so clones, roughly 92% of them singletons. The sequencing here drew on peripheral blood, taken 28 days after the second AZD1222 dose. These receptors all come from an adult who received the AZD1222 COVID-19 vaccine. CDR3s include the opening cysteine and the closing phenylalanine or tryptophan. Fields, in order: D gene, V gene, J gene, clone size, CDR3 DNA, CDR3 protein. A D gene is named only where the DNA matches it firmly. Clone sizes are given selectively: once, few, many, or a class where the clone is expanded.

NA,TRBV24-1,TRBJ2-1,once,TGTGCCACCAGTGATAGAGGGAATGAGCAGTTCTTC,CATSDRGNEQFF
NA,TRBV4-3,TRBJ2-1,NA,TGCGCCAGCAGCCAATCGGGTAGCGGCTCCTACAATGAGCAGTTCTTC,CASSQSGSGSYNEQFF
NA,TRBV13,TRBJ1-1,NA,TGTGCCAGCAGCTCAGCGGGTAGCGGCGACACTGAAGCTTTCTTT,CASSSAGSGDTEAFF
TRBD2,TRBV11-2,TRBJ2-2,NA,TGTGCCAGCAGGATCTTGCGGGGGGCGAACACCGGGGAGCTGTTTTTT,CASRILRGANTGELFF
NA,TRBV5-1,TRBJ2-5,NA,TGCGCCAGCAGCCTCCGACTACAAGAGACCCAGTACTTC,CASSLRLQETQYF
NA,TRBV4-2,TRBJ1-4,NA,TGTGCCAGCAGGCTTCGGGGGGGAGATGAAAAACTGTTTTTT,CASRLRGGDEKLFF
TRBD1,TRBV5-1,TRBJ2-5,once,TGCGCCAGCAGCCCGACAGGGGGCTGGGAGACCCAGTACTTC,CASSPTGGWETQYF
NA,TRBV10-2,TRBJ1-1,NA,TGCGCCAGCAGTCGACGGAGCCAGGGCACTGAAGCTTTCTTT,CASSRRSQGTEAFF
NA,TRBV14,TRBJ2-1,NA,TGTGCCAGCAGCCAAGTGGGCAATGAGCAGTTCTTC,CASSQVGNEQFF
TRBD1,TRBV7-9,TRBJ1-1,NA,TGTGCCAGCAGCTTAGCCGGGACAGCTGAAGCTTTCTTT,CASSLAGTAEAFF
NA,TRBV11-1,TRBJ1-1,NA,TGTGCCAGCAGCTCCCCCGGCGGGCCGTTGGTTGAAGCTTTCTTT,CASSSPGGPLVEAFF
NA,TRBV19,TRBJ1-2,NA,TGTGCCAGCCAACGTACAGGGTATGGTCTCGAGGGCTACACCTTC,CASQRTGYGLEGYTF
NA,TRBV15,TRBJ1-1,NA,TGTGCCACCAGCAGCCGGGGCCTGAACACTGAAGCTTTCTTT,CATSSRGLNTEAFF
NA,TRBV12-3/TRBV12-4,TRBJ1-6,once,TGTGCCAGCAGCGTAGACGTTCTGGCCCTCCACTTT,CASSVDVLALHF
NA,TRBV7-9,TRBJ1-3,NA,TGTGCCAGCAGCCCCCACGACAGCTCTGGAAACACCATATATTTT,CASSPHDSSGNTIYF
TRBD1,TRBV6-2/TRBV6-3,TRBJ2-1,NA,TGTGCCAGCAGCCATGGGACAGCCGGAAATGAGCAGTTCTTC,CASSHGTAGNEQFF
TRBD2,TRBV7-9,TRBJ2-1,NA,TGTGCCAGCTCCGACCTCCTAGCGGGGGCCGACAATGAGCAGTTCTTC,CASSDLLAGADNEQFF
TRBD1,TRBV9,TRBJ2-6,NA,TGTGCCAGCAGCACCCCCGACAGGGCTGGGGCCAACGTCCTGACTTTC,CASSTPDRAGANVLTF
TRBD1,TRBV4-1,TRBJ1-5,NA,TGCGCCAGCAGCCAAGGGGTCGGGACAGGGGCTTTGCGTCAGCCCCAGCATTTT,CASSQGVGTGALRQPQHF
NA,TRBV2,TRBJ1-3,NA,TGTGCCAGCAGTGTGTCAGTCTCTGGAAACACCATATATTTT,CASSVSVSGNTIYF
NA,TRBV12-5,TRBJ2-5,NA,TGTGCTAGTGGTTTGGGACAGAAAGAGACCCAGTACTTC,CASGLGQKETQYF
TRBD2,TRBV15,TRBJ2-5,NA,TGTGCCACCAGGGCTAGCGGGGGGGAGACCCAGTACTTC,CATRASGGETQYF
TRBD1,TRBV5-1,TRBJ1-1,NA,TGCGCCAGCAGCAATCAGGGGGCGAACACTGAAGCTTTCTTT,CASSNQGANTEAFF
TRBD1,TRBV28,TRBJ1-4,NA,TGTGCCAGCAGTATAATGACAGGGGGAAATGAAAAACTGTTTTTT,CASSIMTGGNEKLFF
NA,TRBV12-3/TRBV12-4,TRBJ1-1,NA,TGTGCCAGCAGTTTTCAAGGGAACACTGAAGCTTTCTTT,CASSFQGNTEAFF
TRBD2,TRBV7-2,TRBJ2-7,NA,TGTGCCAGCAGCTCCCCCAGCGGGGGGTTCTACGAGCAGTACTTC,CASSSPSGGFYEQYF
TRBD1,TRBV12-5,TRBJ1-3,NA,TGTGCTAGTGGTTTGGTACCCCCCGGGACAGGGTCCGGAAACACCATATATTTT,CASGLVPPGTGSGNTIYF
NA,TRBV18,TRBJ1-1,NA,TGTGCCAGCTCACCGACCCAGGAGAACACTGAAGCTTTCTTT,CASSPTQENTEAFF
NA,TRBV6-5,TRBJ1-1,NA,TGTGCCACCAGACGACTAACGGGGGCGTACACTGAAGCTTTCTTT,CATRRLTGAYTEAFF
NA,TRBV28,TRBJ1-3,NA,TGTGCCAGCAGTTTCCGGGACTTACAACGGCTCTCTGGAAACACCATATATTTT,CASSFRDLQRLSGNTIYF
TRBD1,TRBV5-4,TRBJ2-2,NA,TGTGCCAGCAGACACGGGGGACAGGGATACACCGGGGAGCTGTTTTTT,CASRHGGQGYTGELFF
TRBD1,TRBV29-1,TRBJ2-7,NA,TGCAGCGTTGCTCGACAGGGGAGTGAGGGGGAGCAGTACTTC,CSVARQGSEGEQYF
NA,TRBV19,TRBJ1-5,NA,TGTGCCAGTAGTTCCCCACAACAGGGCACCAAGGTCGGGCAGCCCCAGCATTTT,CASSSPQQGTKVGQPQHF
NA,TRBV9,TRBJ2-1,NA,TGTGCCAGCAGCGTAGTCCCGGACGGCTACAATGAGCAGTTCTTC,CASSVVPDGYNEQFF
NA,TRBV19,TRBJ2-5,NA,TGTGTGAGCTTCGTTTCGGAGACCCAGTACTTC,CVSFVSETQYF
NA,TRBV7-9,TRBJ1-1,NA,TGTGCCAGCAGCTTAGGTGAAGTGAGGAACACTGAAGCTTTCTTT,CASSLGEVRNTEAFF
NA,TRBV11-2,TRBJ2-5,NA,TGTGCCAGCAGCTTACCGGGGGAAGAGACCCAGTACTTC,CASSLPGEETQYF
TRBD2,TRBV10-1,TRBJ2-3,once,TGCGCCAGCAGTTCTGGACTAGTGGGAGATACGCAGTATTTT,CASSSGLVGDTQYF
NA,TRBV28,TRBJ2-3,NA,TGTGCCAGCAGTTTAGGTCGTGGGGGGCTTGTAACAGATACGCAGTATTTT,CASSLGRGGLVTDTQYF
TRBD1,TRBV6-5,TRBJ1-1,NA,TGTGCCAGCACCCAGACAGGGCGGTTTGAAGCTTTCTTT,CASTQTGRFEAFF
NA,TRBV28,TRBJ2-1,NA,TGTGCCAGCAGTCCCGACAGGCCAAAGCAGTTCTTC,CASSPDRPKQFF
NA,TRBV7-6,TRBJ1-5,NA,TGTGCCAGCAGCTTAGGCTGGCTTCAGCCCCAGCATTTT,CASSLGWLQPQHF
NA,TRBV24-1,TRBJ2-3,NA,TGTGCCACCAGTGATTTCACAGATACGCAGTATTTT,CATSDFTDTQYF
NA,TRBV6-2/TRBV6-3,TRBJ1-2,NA,TGTGCCAGCAGTTACTCTCCAGTTGACTATGGCTACACCTTC,CASSYSPVDYGYTF
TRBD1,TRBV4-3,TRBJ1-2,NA,TGCGCCAGCAGCCTAGGACAGGGCAGATACGCTAACTATGGCTACACCTTC,CASSLGQGRYANYGYTF
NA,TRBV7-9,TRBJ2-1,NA,TGTGCCAGCAGCTTAGGGATATACAATGAGCAGTTCTTC,CASSLGIYNEQFF
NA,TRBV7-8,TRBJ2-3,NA,TGTGCCAGCAGCTTATCCAGTTTAGATACGCAGTATTTT,CASSLSSLDTQYF
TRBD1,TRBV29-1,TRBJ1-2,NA,TGCAGCGCAGAAGGCACCGGACAGGGTGGTGGCTACACCTTC,CSAEGTGQGGGYTF
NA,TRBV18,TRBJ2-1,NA,TGTGCCAGCTCACCGGAATTCAGAGTATTGGGGGCCAATGAGCAGTTCTTC,CASSPEFRVLGANEQFF
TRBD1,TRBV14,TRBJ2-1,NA,TGTGCCAGCAGCCGGTCCGGGACAGTATACAATGAGCAGTTCTTC,CASSRSGTVYNEQFF
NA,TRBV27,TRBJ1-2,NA,TGTGCCAGCAGTATACAGGTTAGCGGGAGCTACACCTTC,CASSIQVSGSYTF
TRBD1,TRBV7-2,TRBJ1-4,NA,TGTGCCAGCACCCCTGGCAGGGGGCGCGAAAAACTGTTTTTT,CASTPGRGREKLFF
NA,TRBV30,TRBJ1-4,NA,TGTGCCTACACGGGTACAACTAATGAAAAACTGTTTTTT,CAYTGTTNEKLFF
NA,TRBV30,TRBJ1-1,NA,TGTGCCTGGGCCTTGGGCACTGAAGCTTTCTTT,CAWALGTEAFF
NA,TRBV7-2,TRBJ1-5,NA,TGTGCCAGCAGCTTACAGGGGACGGCCCTACAGCCCCAGCATTTT,CASSLQGTALQPQHF